Each of the 3 T cell receptor beta chains below was sequenced from the same sample in a study of control samples from healthy donors and cancer patients (dated by TCRdb to 2018 to 2021). The library was prepared using the immunoSEQ multiplex PCR assay. TCRdb carries this immuneACCESS record with in-frame sequences only. Its versions omit some clonotypes, under half of them owing to an unresolved V gene in the studies checked, with the rest unexplained. The sample records about 110,000 clones, roughly 89% of which are singletons. The ten largest account for 17% of the sample. Material for sequencing was blood. These receptor sequences come from a woman between 45 and 65 years old in good health.

V usage is TRBV7-2 and J usage is TRBJ2-4, with TRBD2 identical over 9 bases. Germline CDR1 reads SGHTA; CDR2 reads FQGNSA. The length of the CDR3 is 17 residues. V lost 1 base, J lost 0 bases, and 4 bases stayed unmatched. This chain's CDR3 is CASSLVSGSLAKNIQYF. The CDR3 region has the DNA TGTGCCAGCAGCTTAGTTAGCGGGAGCCTAGCCAAAAACATTCAGTACTTC.

The chain has TRBV7-2 and TRBJ2-5; TRBD2 matches at 9 bases. The CDR3 runs 16 residues. The germline gives CDR1 SGHTA, CDR2 FQGNSA. Losses at the gene ends were 1 base for V and 6 bases for J; bases not matched to a gene: 9. The CDR3: CASSLEIAGAGKTQYF. For the CDR3, the DNA is TGTGCCAGCAGCTTAGAAATAGCGGGAGCGGGTAAGACCCAGTACTTC.

V and J are TRBV5-6 and TRBJ1-5, with D perhaps matching TRBD1 (6 bases). Looked up from germline, CDR1 is SGHDT and CDR2 is YYEEEE. V gave up 2 bases and J gave up 5 bases, with 8 bases separating them. The CDR3 loop spans 13 amino acids. CDR3 residues: CASSLDRYQPQHF. The CDR3 DNA is TGTGCCAGCAGCTTAGACAGGTATCAGCCCCAGCATTTT.